This T cell receptor (beta chain) was recorded in a study of OX40 agonist ivuxolimab in advanced cancers. Here immunoSEQ multiplex PCR was the method, and the copy in TCRdb shows in-frame clones only, minus some. The sample consists of about 79,000 clones, about 91% of them appearing once. The V end was cut by 4 bases, the J end by 4 bases, with 14 bases between. Germline CDR1 reads SNHLY; CDR2 reads FYNNEI. The CDR3 is 15 amino acids. The sample here was CD4+ or CD8+ T cells sorted from blood, taken in a trial of the OX40 agonist ivuxolimab. V gene TRBV2 combines with J gene TRBJ1-3, with D unclear. The clonotype originates from an adult with an advanced solid tumor such as melanoma, head and neck, liver or kidney cancer. The DNA of the CDR3 is TGTGCCAGCAGTGTCCCCCCCACTCCCGGAAACACCATATATTTT. Translating it yields CASSVPPTPGNTIYF.